A single sample gave rise to the 24 T cell receptor beta chains below, sequenced in a study of cytomegalovirus exposure and HLA in healthy donors. Measured with immunoSEQ multiplex PCR; TCRdb has only the in-frame clones, and not every one. The sample includes approximately 76,000 clones, approximately 94% of them seen just once. Sequencing input: PBMCs. These receptors all come from a woman aged 18-29 years in good health and CMV-seropositive.

This chain joins TRBV9 and TRBJ2-7; 10 bases fit TRBD2. This CDR3 has 17 residues. Germline lookup yields CDR1 SGDLS and CDR2 YYNGEE. Trimming at V came to 2 bases and at J to 1 base, leaving 9 bases not matched to a gene. CDR3 nucleotides: TGTGCCAGCAGCGTCTCTCCGATAGCGGGGGGTTCCTACGAGCAGTACTTC. Amino acid sequence: CASSVSPIAGGSYEQYF.

The V call is TRBV25-1, the J call TRBJ2-5; D remains unclear. The V gene's germline CDR1 is MGHDK and CDR2 SYGVNS. V was shortened by 3 bases and J by 4 bases, with 12 bases between the two germline ends. This CDR3 has 14 residues. CDR3 sequence (DNA): TGTGCCAGCAGTGAGGGCCACAACTCAGAGACCCAGTACTTC. Translation gives CASSEGHNSETQYF.

The chain employs TRBV7-8 and TRBJ2-1, with D perhaps TRBD2 (5 bases). The CDR3 length is 17 residues. CDR1 is SGHVS, CDR2 FQNEAQ, per germline. The V and J ends lost 4 bases and 3 bases respectively, with 19 bases between them. The CDR3 DNA sequence: TGTGCCAGCAGCTCCCTGTTAGCTAGCCGCGGCTACAATGAGCAGTTCTTC. This codes for CASSSLLASRGYNEQFF.

The genes are TRBV11-3 and TRBJ2-3; 7 nucleotides align to TRBD2. Looked up from germline, CDR1 is SGHNT and CDR2 is YENEEA. This CDR3 is built from 15 residues. V lost 0 bases and J lost 4; bases outside the gene matches: 4. DNA for the CDR3: TGTGCCAGCAGCTTAGATAGTGCGGGGGCAGATACGCAGTATTTT. Residues: CASSLDSAGADTQYF.

The chain couples TRBV2 to TRBJ2-5; TRBD2 is a possible D gene (6 bases). CDR1 and CDR2 (germline): SNHLY, FYNNEI. The CDR3 is made up of 13 amino acids. Trimming pared 6 bases from V and 5 bases from J, leaving 13 bases between. The CDR3 loop is CASRGRGFETQYF. The CDR3 coding sequence is TGTGCCAGCAGGGGGCGGGGATTTGAGACCCAGTACTTC.

The V call is TRBV4-2, the J call TRBJ1-2; 10 bases align to TRBD1. J gave up 4 bases and V 0 bases, and 14 bases lay outside the gene matches. The germline gives CDR1 LGHNA, CDR2 YNFKEQ. This CDR3 region has 19 residues. CDR3 nucleotides: TGTGCCAGCAGCCAAGATCTGTCGACAGGGGGCAGAAGGAGCTATGGCTACACCTTC. Translating it yields CASSQDLSTGGRRSYGYTF.

The chain carries TRBV28 and TRBJ1-1, with TRBD1 identical over 8 bases. The J segment lost 3 bases and the V segment lost 10 bases, leaving 10 bases of the junction unmatched. CDR3 length: 14 amino acids. The germline V gene has CDR1 MDHEN and CDR2 SYDVKM. The CDR3 reads CATSTRTGYTEAFF. CDR3 DNA sequence: TGTGCCACTTCCACCCGGACAGGGTACACTGAAGCTTTCTTT. The full variable domain, its missing parts supplied by reference TRBV28 and TRBJ1-1, is DVKVTQSSRYLVKRTGEKVFLECVQDMDHENMFWYRQDPGLGLRLIYFSYDVKMKEKGDIPEGYSVSREKKERFSLILESASTNQTSMYLCATSTRTGYTEAFFGQGTRLTVV.

The sample holds one count of this clone. This chain connects TRBV10-3 to TRBJ2-7; 7 positions agree with TRBD1. The CDR3 runs to 14 residues. The trim removed 0 bases at V and 3 bases at J, leaving 2 bases unmatched. Germline CDR1 and CDR2: ENHRY and SYGVKD. This chain's CDR3 is CAISESRDSYEQYF. The CDR3 coding sequence is TGTGCCATCAGTGAGTCTAGGGACAGCTACGAGCAGTACTTC.

CDR3 DNA: TGCAGCGTTGTCATCCAGGGCCGGACTGGGGCCAACGTCCTGACTTTC. Its protein product is CSVVIQGRTGANVLTF. The chain joins TRBV29-1 to TRBJ2-6; possible D gene TRBD1, 5 bases. Germline V lookup: CDR1 SQVTM, CDR2 ANQGSEA. CDR3 length: 16 amino acids. V was shortened by 4 bases and J by 2 bases, with 15 bases between the two germline ends. The full variable domain, completed using reference TRBV29-1 and TRBJ2-6, is SAVISQKPSRDICQRGTSLTIQCQVDSQVTMMFWYRQQPGQSLTLIATANQGSEATYESGFVIDKFPISRPNLTFSTLTVSNMSPEDSSIYLCSVVIQGRTGANVLTFGAGSRLTVL.

J is TRBJ2-7 and V is TRBV10-3; D possibly corresponds to TRBD1 (6 bases). Trimming removed 4 bases at V and 4 bases at J, with 11 bases between. Per the germline V gene, CDR1 is ENHRY and CDR2 is SYGVKD. The CDR3 has 13 residues. The CDR3 DNA reads TGTGCCATCAGTGTATCAGGGGTATACGAGCAGTACTTC. It specifies CAISVSGVYEQYF.

The J gene is TRBJ2-4, the V gene TRBV5-5; possibly TRBD2 for D (5 bases). The CDR3 covers 14 residues. In germline, CDR1 is SGHKS, CDR2 YYEKEE (reference sequence). V was shortened by 4 bases and J by 2 bases, with 10 bases between the two germline ends. The CDR3 here is CASSPRGSKNIQYF. The CDR3 bases are TGTGCCAGCAGCCCGAGAGGGTCCAAAAACATTCAGTACTTC.

This clone has a single count. The chain joins TRBV28 to TRBJ1-2; 7 bases map to TRBD1. CDR3 length: 11 residues. Per the germline V gene, CDR1 is MDHEN and CDR2 is SYDVKM. The junction had 1 base not matched to a gene; V was cut back by 6 bases and J by 6 bases. As DNA, the CDR3 is TGTGCCAGCAGCCAGGGGGATGGCTACACCTTC. Its protein product is CASSQGDGYTF.

V and J are TRBV7-2 and TRBJ1-3, with D possibly matching TRBD1 (6 bases). The V end was cut by 5 bases, the J end by 9 bases, with 17 bases between. Germline loops: CDR1 SGHTA, CDR2 FQGNSA. CDR3 length: 14 amino acids. The CDR3 loop reads CASSLQGASSTIYF. DNA of the CDR3: TGTGCCAGCAGCCTACAGGGTGCTTCTAGCACCATATATTTT.

The J gene is TRBJ1-2, the V gene TRBV5-1; D perhaps matches TRBD1 (5 bases). Germline lookup yields CDR1 SGHRS and CDR2 YFSETQ. The CDR3 extends over 13 amino acids. Trimming took 4 bases from V and 4 from J, leaving 11 bases between them. CDR3 DNA sequence: TGCGCCAGCAGCCCAGACAGACCCTATGGCTACACCTTC. Protein sequence: CASSPDRPYGYTF.

The V and J genes are TRBV6-6 and TRBJ1-2; 8 bases align to TRBD1. CDR3 length: 12 residues. Trimming took 7 bases from V and 8 from J; bases not matched to a gene: 6. CDR1 and CDR2 from the germline V gene are MNHNY and SVGAGI (reference sequence). DNA for the CDR3: TGTGCCAGCACTCAGGGGGCGGTCGGCTACACCTTC. Residues: CASTQGAVGYTF.

The V and J genes are TRBV19 and TRBJ1-1, with a possible D match to TRBD1 (5 bases). The CDR3 is made up of 12 amino acids. Germline values: CDR1 LNHDA, CDR2 SQIVND (reference sequence). V lost 4 bases to trimming and J lost 11 bases, with 14 bases between them. DNA of the CDR3: TGTGCCAGTAGTACAGGGTCGCGTGGGGCTTTCTTT. It codes for CASSTGSRGAFF.

The genes are TRBV5-1 and TRBJ2-1, with 8 positions matching TRBD2. V shed 0 bases, J shed 9 bases, and the junction held 8 bases outside the gene matches. CDR3 length equals 15 residues. CDR1 is SGHRS, CDR2 YFSETQ, per germline. The CDR3 DNA reads TGCGCCAGCAGCTTGGCCCAACTAGCGGACACTGAGCAGTTCTTC. It encodes CASSLAQLADTEQFF.

V and J are TRBV11-3 and TRBJ2-7, with D tentatively TRBD1 (5 bases). V was shortened by 4 bases and J by 5 bases, with 18 bases between the two germline ends. This CDR3 contains 15 residues. The germline gives CDR1 SGHNT, CDR2 YENEEA. The CDR3 loop is CASSSGSTVRDEQYF. The CDR3 region has the DNA TGTGCCAGCAGCTCAGGATCGACAGTCCGAGACGAGCAGTACTTC.

The chain has TRBV5-1 and TRBJ2-1; a possible D gene is TRBD1 (7 bases). Germline V gene data show CDR1 as SGHRS and CDR2 as YFSETQ. The CDR3 is 16 amino acids. V dropped 0 bases and J dropped 3 bases, with 13 bases sitting between them. The CDR3 region is CASSLETGTFYNEQFF. CDR3 sequence (DNA): TGCGCCAGCAGCTTGGAGACAGGGACTTTCTACAATGAGCAGTTCTTC.

The chain carries TRBV11-3 and TRBJ2-3; tentatively, D is TRBD2 (5 bases). The ends were cut back, 4 bases at V and 8 bases at J, with 16 bases in the middle. In germline, CDR1 is SGHNT, CDR2 YENEEA. CDR3 length equals 14 residues. The CDR3 DNA reads TGTGCCAGCAGCTCTGCGGGCTCCCGGGCTACGCAGTATTTT. The encoded protein is CASSSAGSRATQYF.

The CDR3 spells CASSERQGVNTGELFF. In DNA, the CDR3 is TGCGCCAGCAGCGAAAGACAGGGTGTGAACACCGGGGAGCTGTTTTTT. V usage is TRBV5-1 and J usage is TRBJ2-2; 7 bases are a match to TRBD1. The V and J ends lost 4 bases and 1 base, in that order; junction bases with no gene match: 7. Germline V gives CDR1 SGHRS, CDR2 YFSETQ. The CDR3 consists of 16 residues. Filled out from reference TRBV5-1 and TRBJ2-2, the complete variable domain reads KAGVTQTPRYLIKTRGQQVTLSCSPISGHRSVSWYQQTPGQGLQFLFEYFSETQRNKGNFPGRFSGRQFSNSRSEMNVSTLELGDSALYLCASSERQGVNTGELFFGEGSRLTVL.

The V call is TRBV11-3, the J call TRBJ1-4; 7 nucleotides match TRBD1. V shed 5 bases, J shed 7 bases, and the junction held 7 bases outside the gene matches. Germline assignment: CDR1 SGHNT and CDR2 YENEEA. The CDR3 is 14 amino acids. CDR3 in amino acids: CASSPGRQGEKLFF. DNA of the CDR3: TGTGCCAGCAGCCCAGGGAGACAGGGTGAAAAACTGTTTTTT.

This clone was seen a single time. The V and J genes are TRBV2 and TRBJ2-7, with 9 bases matching TRBD1. Germline V gives CDR1 SNHLY, CDR2 FYNNEI. With 11 bases clipped from V and 2 bases from J, the junction kept 4 bases outside the gene matches. This CDR3 region has 12 residues. The CDR3 here is CACRTGAYEQYF. The CDR3 nucleotides read TGTGCCTGCCGGACAGGGGCCTACGAGCAGTACTTC.

The chain is built from TRBV5-4 and TRBJ1-5; no clear D gene. CDR1 is SGHNT, CDR2 YYREEE, per germline (reference sequence). The CDR3 sequence is 14 residues long. The V end was cut by 0 bases, the J end by 4 bases, with 8 bases between. In DNA, the CDR3 is TGTGCCAGCAGCTTGGACCCGGGGAATCAGCCCCAGCATTTT. Protein sequence: CASSLDPGNQPQHF.